This TCR beta chain was captured by sequencing in a study of blood T cell repertoires in COVID-19. Study overall: T cells, B-cell-depleted T cells, or PBMCs supplied cDNA or gDNA.

In the source study's methods: The assay estimated nucleated cells by amplifying reference gene primers. Sequencing used immunoSEQ multiplex PCR; TCRdb keeps in-frame clones, though not all of them. The DNA was the basis for D and trimming; V, J and clone size are from that table. The table shows about 240,000 clones, with roughly 80% occurring only once. Germline V gene lookup returns CDR1 LGHDT and CDR2 YNNKEL (reference sequence). V lost 4 bases, J lost 3 bases, and 8 bases stayed unmatched. There are 15 residues in the CDR3. The rearrangement links TRBV3-1 (or the pseudogene TRBV3-2) to TRBJ1-2; 7 bases align to TRBD1. The receptor's source is a woman aged 60-70 years with active or convalescent COVID-19. The source material was peripheral blood. CDR3 nucleotides: TGTGCCAGCAGCCTTCGACAGGGAAACGACTATGGCTACACCTTC. Translating gives CASSLRQGNDYGYTF.